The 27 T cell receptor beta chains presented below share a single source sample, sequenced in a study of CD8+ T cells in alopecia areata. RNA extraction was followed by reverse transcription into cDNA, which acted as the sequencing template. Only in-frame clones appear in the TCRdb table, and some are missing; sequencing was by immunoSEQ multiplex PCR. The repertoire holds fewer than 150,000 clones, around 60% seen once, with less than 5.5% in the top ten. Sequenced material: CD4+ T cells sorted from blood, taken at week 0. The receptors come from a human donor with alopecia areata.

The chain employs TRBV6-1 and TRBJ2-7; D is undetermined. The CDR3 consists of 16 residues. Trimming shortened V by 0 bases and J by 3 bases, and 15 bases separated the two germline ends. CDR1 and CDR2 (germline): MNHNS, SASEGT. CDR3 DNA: TGTGCCAGCAGTGAAGCTCCAGGACGCAGCAGCTACGAGCAGTACTTC. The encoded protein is CASSEAPGRSSYEQYF.

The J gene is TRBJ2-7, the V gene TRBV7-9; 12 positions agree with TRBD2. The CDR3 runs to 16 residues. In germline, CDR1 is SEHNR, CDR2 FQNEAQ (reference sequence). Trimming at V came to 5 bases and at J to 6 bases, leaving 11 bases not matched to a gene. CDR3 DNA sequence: TGTGCCAGCAGCCCCAGGACTAGCGGGGCCCCGCGCGAGCAGTACTTC. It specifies CASSPRTSGAPREQYF.

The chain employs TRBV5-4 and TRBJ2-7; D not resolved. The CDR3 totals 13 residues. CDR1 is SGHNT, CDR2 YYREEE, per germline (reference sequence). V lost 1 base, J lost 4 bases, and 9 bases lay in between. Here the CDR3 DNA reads TGTGCCAGCAGCTTGCCAGCCACTTACGAGCAGTACTTC. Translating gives CASSLPATYEQYF. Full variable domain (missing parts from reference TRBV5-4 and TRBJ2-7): ETGVTQSPTHLIKTRGQQVTLRCSSQSGHNTVSWYQQALGQGPQFIFQYYREEENGRGNFPPRFSGLQFPNYSSELNVNALELDDSALYLCASSLPATYEQYFGPGTRLTVT.

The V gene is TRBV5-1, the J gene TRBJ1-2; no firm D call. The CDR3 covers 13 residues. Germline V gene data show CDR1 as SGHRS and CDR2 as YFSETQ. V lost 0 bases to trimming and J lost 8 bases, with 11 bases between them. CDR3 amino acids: CASSLGNFDGYTF. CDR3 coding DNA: TGCGCCAGCAGCTTGGGGAACTTCGACGGCTACACCTTC.

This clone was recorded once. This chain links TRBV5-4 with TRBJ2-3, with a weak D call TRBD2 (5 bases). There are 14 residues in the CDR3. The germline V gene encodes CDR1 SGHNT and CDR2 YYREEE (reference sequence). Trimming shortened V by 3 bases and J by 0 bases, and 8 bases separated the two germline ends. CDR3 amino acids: CASSSRGSTDTQYF. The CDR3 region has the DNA TGTGCCAGCAGCTCTAGAGGGAGCACAGATACGCAGTATTTT. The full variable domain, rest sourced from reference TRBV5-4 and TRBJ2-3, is ETGVTQSPTHLIKTRGQQVTLRCSSQSGHNTVSWYQQALGQGPQFIFQYYREEENGRGNFPPRFSGLQFPNYSSELNVNALELDDSALYLCASSSRGSTDTQYFGPGTRLTVL.

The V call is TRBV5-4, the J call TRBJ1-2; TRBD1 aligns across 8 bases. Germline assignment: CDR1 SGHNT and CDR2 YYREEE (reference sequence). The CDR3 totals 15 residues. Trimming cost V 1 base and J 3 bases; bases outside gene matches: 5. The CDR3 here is CASSLNRGADYGYTF. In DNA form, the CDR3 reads TGTGCCAGCAGCTTGAACAGGGGGGCGGACTATGGCTACACCTTC.

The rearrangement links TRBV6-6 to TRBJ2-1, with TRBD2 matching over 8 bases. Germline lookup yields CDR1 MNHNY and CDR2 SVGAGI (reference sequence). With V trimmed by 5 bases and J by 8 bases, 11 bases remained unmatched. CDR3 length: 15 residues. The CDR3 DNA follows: TGTGCCAGCAGTCAGATAGCGGGGAGACGCGATGAGCAGTTCTTC. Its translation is CASSQIAGRRDEQFF.

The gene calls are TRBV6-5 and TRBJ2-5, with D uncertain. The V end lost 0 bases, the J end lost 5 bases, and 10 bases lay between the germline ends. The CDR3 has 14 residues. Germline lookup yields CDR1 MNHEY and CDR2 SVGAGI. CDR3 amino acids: CASSYSGSSETQYF. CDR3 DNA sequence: TGTGCCAGCAGTTACTCGGGCAGTTCGGAGACCCAGTACTTC.

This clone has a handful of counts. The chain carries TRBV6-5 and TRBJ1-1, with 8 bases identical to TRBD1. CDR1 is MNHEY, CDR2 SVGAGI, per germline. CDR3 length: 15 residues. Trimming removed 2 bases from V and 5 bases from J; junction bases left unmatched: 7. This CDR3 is CASSYIGTGSTEAFF. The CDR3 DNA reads TGTGCCAGCAGTTACATTGGGACAGGTAGTACTGAAGCTTTCTTT.

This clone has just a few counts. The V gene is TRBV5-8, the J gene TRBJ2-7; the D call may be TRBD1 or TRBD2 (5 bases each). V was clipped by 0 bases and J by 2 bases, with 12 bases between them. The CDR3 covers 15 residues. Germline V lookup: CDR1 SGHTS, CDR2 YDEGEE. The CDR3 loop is CASSLVGTFAYEQYF. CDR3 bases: TGTGCCAGCAGCTTGGTAGGGACGTTTGCCTACGAGCAGTACTTC. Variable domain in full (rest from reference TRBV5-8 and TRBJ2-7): EAGVTQSPTHLIKTRGQQATLRCSPISGHTSVYWYQQALGLGLQFLLWYDEGEERNRGNFPPRFSGRQFPNYSSELNVNALELEDSALYLCASSLVGTFAYEQYFGPGTRLTVT.

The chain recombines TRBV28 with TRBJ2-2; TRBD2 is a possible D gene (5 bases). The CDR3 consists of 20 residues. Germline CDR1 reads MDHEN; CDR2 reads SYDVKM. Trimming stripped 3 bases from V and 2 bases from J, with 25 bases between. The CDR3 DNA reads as TGTGCCAGCAGTTTGTTACTAGAATTATTAACTTCCAACAACACCGGGGAGCTGTTTTTT. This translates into CASSLLLELLTSNNTGELFF. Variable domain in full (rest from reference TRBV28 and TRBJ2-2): DVKVTQSSRYLVKRTGEKVFLECVQDMDHENMFWYRQDPGLGLRLIYFSYDVKMKEKGDIPEGYSVSREKKERFSLILESASTNQTSMYLCASSLLLELLTSNNTGELFFGEGSRLTVL.

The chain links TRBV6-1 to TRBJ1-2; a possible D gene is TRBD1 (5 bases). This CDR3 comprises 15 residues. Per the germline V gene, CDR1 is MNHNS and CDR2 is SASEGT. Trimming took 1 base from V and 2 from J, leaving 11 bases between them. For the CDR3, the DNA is TGTGCCAGCAGTGAAGGACAGATCCTAAACTATGGCTACACCTTC. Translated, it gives CASSEGQILNYGYTF.

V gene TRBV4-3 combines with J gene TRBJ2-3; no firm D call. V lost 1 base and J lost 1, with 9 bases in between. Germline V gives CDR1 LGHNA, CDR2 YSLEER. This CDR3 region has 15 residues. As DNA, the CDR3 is TGCGCCAGCAGCCAAGCTCGAATCGGCACAGATACGCAGTATTTT. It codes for CASSQARIGTDTQYF.

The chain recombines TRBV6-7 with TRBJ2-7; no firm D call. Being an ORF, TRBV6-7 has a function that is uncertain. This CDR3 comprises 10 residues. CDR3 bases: TGTGCCAGCAGTTACTCGTCCTTTCTCGTC. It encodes CASSYSSFLV.

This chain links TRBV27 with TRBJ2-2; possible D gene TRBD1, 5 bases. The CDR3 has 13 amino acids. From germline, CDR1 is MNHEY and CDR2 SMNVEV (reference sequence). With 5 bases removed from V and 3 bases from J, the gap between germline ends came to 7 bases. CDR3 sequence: CASSTGDTGELFF. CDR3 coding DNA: TGTGCCAGCAGTACAGGAGACACCGGGGAGCTGTTTTTT.

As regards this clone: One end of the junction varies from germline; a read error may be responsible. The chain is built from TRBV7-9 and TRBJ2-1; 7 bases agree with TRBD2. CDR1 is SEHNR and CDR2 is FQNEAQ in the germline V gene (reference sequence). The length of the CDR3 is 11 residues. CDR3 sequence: CASSLADEQFF. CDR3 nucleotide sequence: TGTGCCAGCAGCCTAGCGGATGAGCAGTTCTTC. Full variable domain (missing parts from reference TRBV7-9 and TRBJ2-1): DTGVSQNPRHKITKRGQNVTFRCDPISEHNRLYWYRQTLGQGPEFLTYFQNEAQLEKSRLLSDRFSAERPKGSFSTLEIQRTEQGDSAMYLCASSLADEQFFGPGTRLTVL.

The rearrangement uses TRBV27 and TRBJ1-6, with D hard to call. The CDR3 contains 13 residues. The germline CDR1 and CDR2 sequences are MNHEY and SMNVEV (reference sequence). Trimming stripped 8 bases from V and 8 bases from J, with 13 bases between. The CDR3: CASRWTGYSPLHF. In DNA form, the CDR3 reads TGTGCCAGCCGATGGACGGGTTATTCACCCCTCCACTTT.

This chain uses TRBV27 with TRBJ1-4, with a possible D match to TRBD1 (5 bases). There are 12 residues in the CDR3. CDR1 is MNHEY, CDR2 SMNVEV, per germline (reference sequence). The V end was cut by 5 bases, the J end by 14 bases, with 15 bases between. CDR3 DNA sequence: TGTGCCAGCAGTCGCTCCCAGGGAGTGCTGTTTTTT. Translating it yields CASSRSQGVLFF.

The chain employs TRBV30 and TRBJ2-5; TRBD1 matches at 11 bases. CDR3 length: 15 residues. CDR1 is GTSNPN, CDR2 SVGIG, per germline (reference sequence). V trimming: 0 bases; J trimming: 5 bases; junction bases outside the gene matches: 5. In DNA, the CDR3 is TGTGCCTGGAGTGTTAGGACAGGGGGCGCGGAGACCCAGTACTTC. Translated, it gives CAWSVRTGGAETQYF.

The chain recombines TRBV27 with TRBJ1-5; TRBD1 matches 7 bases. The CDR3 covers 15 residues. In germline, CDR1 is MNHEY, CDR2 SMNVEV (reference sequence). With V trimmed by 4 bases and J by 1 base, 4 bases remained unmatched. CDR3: CASSSYRGSNQPQHF. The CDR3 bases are TGTGCCAGCAGTTCTTACAGGGGAAGCAATCAGCCCCAGCATTTT.

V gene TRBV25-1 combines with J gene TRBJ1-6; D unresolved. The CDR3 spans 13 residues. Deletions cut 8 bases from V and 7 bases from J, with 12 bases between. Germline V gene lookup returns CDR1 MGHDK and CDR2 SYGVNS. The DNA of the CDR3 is TGTGCCAGCCGTAGCCGCCTAAATTCACCCCTCCACTTT. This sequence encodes CASRSRLNSPLHF. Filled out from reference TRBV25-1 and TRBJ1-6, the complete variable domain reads EADIYQTPRYLVIGTGKKITLECSQTMGHDKMYWYQQDPGMELHLIHYSYGVNSTEKGDLSSESTVSRIRTEHFPLTLESARPSHTSQYLCASRSRLNSPLHFGNGTRLTVT.

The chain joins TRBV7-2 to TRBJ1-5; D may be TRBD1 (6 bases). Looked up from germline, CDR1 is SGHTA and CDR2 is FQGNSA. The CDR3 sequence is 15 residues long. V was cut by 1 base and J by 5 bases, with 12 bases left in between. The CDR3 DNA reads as TGTGCCAGCAGCTTAGGTGCCAGGGGCTATCAGCCCCAGCATTTT. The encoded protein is CASSLGARGYQPQHF. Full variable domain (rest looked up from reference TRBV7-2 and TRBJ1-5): GAGVSQSPSNKVTEKGKDVELRCDPISGHTALYWYRQSLGQGLEFLIYFQGNSAPDKSGLPSDRFSAERTGGSVSTLTIQRTQQEDSAVYLCASSLGARGYQPQHFGDGTRLSIL.

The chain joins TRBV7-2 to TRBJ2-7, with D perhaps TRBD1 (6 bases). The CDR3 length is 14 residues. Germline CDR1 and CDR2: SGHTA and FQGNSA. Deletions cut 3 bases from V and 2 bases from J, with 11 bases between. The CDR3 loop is CASSFVQGTYEQYF. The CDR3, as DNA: TGTGCCAGCAGCTTCGTACAGGGAACCTACGAGCAGTACTTC.

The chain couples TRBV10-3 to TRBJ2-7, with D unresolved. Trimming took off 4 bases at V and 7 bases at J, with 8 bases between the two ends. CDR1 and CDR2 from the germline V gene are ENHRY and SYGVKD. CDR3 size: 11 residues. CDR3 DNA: TGTGCCATCAGTGTCGAAACAGAGCAGTACTTC. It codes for CAISVETEQYF.

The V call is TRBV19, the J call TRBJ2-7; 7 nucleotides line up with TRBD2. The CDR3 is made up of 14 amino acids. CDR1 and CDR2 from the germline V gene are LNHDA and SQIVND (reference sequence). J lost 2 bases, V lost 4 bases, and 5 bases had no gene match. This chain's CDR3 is CASSRASGAYEQYF. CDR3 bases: TGTGCCAGTAGTAGAGCCAGCGGGGCCTACGAGCAGTACTTC.

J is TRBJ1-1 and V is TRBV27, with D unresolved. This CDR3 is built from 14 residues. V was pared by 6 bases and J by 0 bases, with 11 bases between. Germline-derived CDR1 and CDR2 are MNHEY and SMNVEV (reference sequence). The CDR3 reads CASRGRPMNTEAFF. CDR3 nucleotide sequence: TGTGCCAGCAGGGGCAGGCCGATGAACACTGAAGCTTTCTTT.

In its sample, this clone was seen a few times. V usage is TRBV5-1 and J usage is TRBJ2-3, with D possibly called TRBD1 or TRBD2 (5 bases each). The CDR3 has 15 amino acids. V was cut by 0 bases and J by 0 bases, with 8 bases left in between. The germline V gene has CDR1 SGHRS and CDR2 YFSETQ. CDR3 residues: CASSLAWGSTDTQYF. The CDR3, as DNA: TGCGCCAGCAGCTTGGCTTGGGGGAGCACAGATACGCAGTATTTT.